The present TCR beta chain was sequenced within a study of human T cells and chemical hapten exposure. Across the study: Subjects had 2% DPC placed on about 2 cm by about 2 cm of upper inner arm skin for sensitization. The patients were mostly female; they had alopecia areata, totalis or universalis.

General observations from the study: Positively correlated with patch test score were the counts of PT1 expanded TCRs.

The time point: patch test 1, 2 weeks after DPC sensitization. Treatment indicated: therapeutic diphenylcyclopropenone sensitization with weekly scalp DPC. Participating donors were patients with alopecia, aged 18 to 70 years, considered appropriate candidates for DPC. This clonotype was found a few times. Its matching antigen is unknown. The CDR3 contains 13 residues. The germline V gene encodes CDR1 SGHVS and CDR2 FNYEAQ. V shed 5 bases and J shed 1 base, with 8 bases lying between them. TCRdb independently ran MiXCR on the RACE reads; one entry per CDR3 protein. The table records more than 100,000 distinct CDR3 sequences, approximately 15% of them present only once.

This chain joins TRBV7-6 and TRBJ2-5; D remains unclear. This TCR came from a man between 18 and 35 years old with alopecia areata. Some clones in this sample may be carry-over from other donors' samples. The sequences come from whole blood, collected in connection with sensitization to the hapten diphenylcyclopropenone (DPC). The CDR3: CASSDGVQETQYF. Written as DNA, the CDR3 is TGTGCCAGCAGCGACGGAGTCCAAGAGACCCAGTACTTC. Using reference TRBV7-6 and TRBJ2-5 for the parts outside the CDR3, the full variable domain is GAGVSQSPRYKVTKRGQDVALRCDPISGHVSLYWYRQALGQGPEFLTYFNYEAQQDKSGLPNDRFSAERPEGSISTLTIQRTEQRDSAMYRCASSDGVQETQYFGPGTRLLVL.